The present TCR beta chain was sequenced within a study of regulatory T cells in long-lasting Graves disease. The time point is: newly diagnosed GD, antithyroid drugs for less than 3 months. The TCR library was made from RNA that had been extracted from PBMCs in TRIzol. There are many counts of this clonotype. Both iRepertoire HTBI primers and Arm-PCR of CDR3 regions were used to build the TCR beta libraries. TCRdb redid the calling of the multiplex PCR reads with MiXCR, one entry per CDR3 protein. The sample has about half a million distinct CDR3 sequences; more than 10% are singletons. This sample also belongs to another study, concerning T cells in Graves' hyperthyroidism and ophthalmopathy.

The sample in question was peripheral blood mononuclear cells (PBMCs), obtained at new diagnosis, from a patient treated with antithyroid drugs. The clonotype comes from a woman in her 30s with Graves disease.

DNA of the CDR3: TGTGCCAGCAGTTTCGGACAGACGTACTCTGGAAACACCATATATTTT. Protein product: CASSFGQTYSGNTIYF. The V call is TRBV12-3 or TRBV12-4, the J call TRBJ1-3, with D maybe TRBD1 (6 bases). V shed 3 bases and J shed 0 bases, with 12 bases lying between them. The CDR3 length is 16 residues.